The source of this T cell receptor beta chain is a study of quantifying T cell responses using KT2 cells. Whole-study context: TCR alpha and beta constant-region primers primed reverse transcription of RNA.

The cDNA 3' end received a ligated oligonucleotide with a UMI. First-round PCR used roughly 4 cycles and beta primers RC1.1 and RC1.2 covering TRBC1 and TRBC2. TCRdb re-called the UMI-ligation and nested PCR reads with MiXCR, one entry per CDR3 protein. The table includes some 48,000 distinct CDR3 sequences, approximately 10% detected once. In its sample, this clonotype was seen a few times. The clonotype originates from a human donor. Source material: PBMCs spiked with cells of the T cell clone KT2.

The CDR3 spells CSAPGTLSNSPLHF. CDR3 DNA sequence: TGCAGTGCCCCAGGGACGTTGAGTAATTCACCCCTCCACTTT. The chain is built from TRBV20-1 and TRBJ1-6; D is possibly TRBD1 (5 bases). The CDR3 is 14 residues long. Between the trimmed V and J ends, which lost 6 bases and 6 bases, there was a span of 15 bases. Germline V gene lookup returns CDR1 DFQATT and CDR2 SNEGSKA (reference sequence).